These T cell receptor beta chains were read from a single sample in a study of cytomegalovirus exposure and HLA in healthy donors. The repertoire was sequenced with immunoSEQ multiplex PCR; TCRdb's copy has only in-frame clones and lacks some. This sample yields under 130,000 clones, of which about 74% are seen a single time; over 5% belongs to the top ten. The material sequenced was PBMCs. The receptors stem from a female donor in good health and CMV-seropositive. CDR3s include the opening cysteine and the closing phenylalanine or tryptophan. The D gene is left open where the match is weak. The size field is filled for only some rows; it gives once, few, many or a size class.

size: few
V: TRBV19
J: TRBJ2-6
D: -
CDR3: CASRGRGKGANVLTF
DNA: TGTGCCAGTAGGGGAAGGGGAAAAGGGGCCAACGTCCTGACTTTC

size: -
V: TRBV28
J: TRBJ1-5
D: -
CDR3: CASSFSGGGNQPQHF
DNA: TGTGCCAGCAGTTTCTCGGGGGGTGGCAATCAGCCCCAGCATTTT

size: -
V: TRBV5-1
J: TRBJ2-3
D: TRBD2
CDR3: CASSLSGDTDTQYF
DNA: TGCGCCAGCAGCTTAAGCGGGGACACAGATACGCAGTATTTT

size: -
V: TRBV19
J: TRBJ2-1
D: -
CDR3: CASRGEGVSLITSYNEQFF
DNA: TGTGCCAGTAGAGGGGAGGGGGTTAGCCTAATAACCTCCTACAATGAGCAGTTCTTC

size: -
V: TRBV7-9
J: TRBJ2-1
D: -
CDR3: CASSSQDTLTYNEQFF
DNA: TGTGCCAGCAGCTCACAAGACACCTTGACCTACAATGAGCAGTTCTTC

size: -
V: TRBV15
J: TRBJ2-1
D: TRBD2
CDR3: CATSRLGLAGPSYNEQFF
DNA: TGTGCCACCAGCAGACTAGGACTAGCGGGGCCCTCCTACAATGAGCAGTTCTTC

size: -
V: TRBV6-6
J: TRBJ2-1
D: -
CDR3: CATRGKVYEQFF
DNA: TGTGCCACCCGAGGGAAGGTTTATGAGCAGTTCTTC

size: -
V: TRBV4-1
J: TRBJ1-4
D: TRBD1
CDR3: CASSKLPGQVTEKLFF
DNA: TGCGCCAGCAGTAAACTTCCGGGACAGGTAACCGAAAAACTGTTTTTT

size: -
V: TRBV5-1
J: TRBJ2-7
D: TRBD1
CDR3: CASSITGQKNYEQYF
DNA: TGCGCCAGCAGCATCACGGGACAGAAAAACTACGAGCAGTACTTC

size: -
V: TRBV7-2
J: TRBJ1-1
D: TRBD1
CDR3: CASSRGQGTEAFF
DNA: TGTGCCAGCAGCAGGGGACAGGGGACTGAAGCTTTCTTT

size: -
V: TRBV29-1
J: TRBJ1-1
D: -
CDR3: CSVEVVGGSDTEAFF
DNA: TGCAGCGTTGAAGTGGTTGGAGGGAGCGACACTGAAGCTTTCTTT

size: few
V: TRBV29-1
J: TRBJ2-7
D: -
CDR3: CSVAGQPLYEQYF
DNA: TGCAGCGTTGCTGGACAGCCCCTTTACGAGCAGTACTTC

size: -
V: TRBV7-2
J: TRBJ2-5
D: TRBD2
CDR3: CASSRTRRSETQYF
DNA: TGTGCCAGCAGCCGGACTAGGCGGTCAGAGACCCAGTACTTC

size: once
V: TRBV2
J: TRBJ1-3
D: TRBD1
CDR3: CASSGRGPGNTIYF
DNA: TGTGCCAGCAGTGGAAGGGGGCCGGGAAACACCATATATTTT

size: -
V: TRBV7-2
J: TRBJ2-5
D: TRBD2
CDR3: CASSFLAGGHQETQYF
DNA: TGTGCCAGCAGCTTTTTAGCGGGGGGGCACCAAGAGACCCAGTACTTC

size: -
V: TRBV19
J: TRBJ1-5
D: TRBD1
CDR3: CASRTTGGAGQPQHF
DNA: TGTGCCAGTAGAACGACAGGGGGCGCAGGGCAGCCCCAGCATTTT

size: -
V: TRBV7-6
J: TRBJ2-3
D: TRBD2
CDR3: CASSLILAGTGVTQYF
DNA: TGTGCCAGCAGCTTAATACTAGCGGGGACGGGGGTTACGCAGTATTTT

size: -
V: TRBV7-2
J: TRBJ1-3
D: -
CDR3: CASSSGHQASSGNTIYF
DNA: TGTGCCAGCAGCTCGGGACATCAGGCGTCCTCTGGAAACACCATATATTTT

size: -
V: TRBV30
J: TRBJ1-4
D: -
CDR3: CAWSFYATNEKLFF
DNA: TGTGCCTGGAGCTTCTACGCAACTAATGAAAAACTGTTTTTT

size: -
V: TRBV4-1
J: TRBJ1-2
D: -
CDR3: CASSQPAGNDYGYTF
DNA: TGCGCCAGCAGCCAACCGGCGGGAAACGACTATGGCTACACCTTC

size: -
V: TRBV5-4
J: TRBJ1-2
D: TRBD1
CDR3: CASSFRQGNYGYTF
DNA: TGTGCCAGCAGCTTTAGACAGGGTAACTATGGCTACACCTTC

size: -
V: TRBV6-5
J: TRBJ2-1
D: TRBD2
CDR3: CASSFTSGGYNEQFF
DNA: TGTGCCAGCAGTTTTACTAGCGGGGGATACAATGAGCAGTTCTTC

size: -
V: TRBV19
J: TRBJ1-2
D: -
CDR3: CASSIDPGSSYGYTF
DNA: TGTGCCAGTAGTATAGATCCGGGTTCGAGCTATGGCTACACCTTC

size: -
V: TRBV11-1
J: TRBJ2-7
D: TRBD1
CDR3: CASSVGQGAKREQYF
DNA: TGTGCCAGCAGCGTCGGACAGGGGGCAAAGAGGGAGCAGTACTTC

size: -
V: TRBV27
J: TRBJ2-7
D: TRBD2
CDR3: CASSGSPGLAGGAPGVEQYF
DNA: TGTGCCAGCAGTGGTAGTCCGGGACTAGCGGGAGGTGCCCCAGGCGTGGAGCAGTACTTC

size: -
V: TRBV6-6
J: TRBJ1-1
D: TRBD1
CDR3: CASSSGDRLRAMAFF
DNA: TGTGCCAGCAGTTCCGGGGACAGGCTCAGGGCTATGGCTTTCTTT

size: -
V: TRBV5-1
J: TRBJ2-7
D: TRBD1
CDR3: CASSLAKGANYEQYF
DNA: TGCGCCAGCAGCTTGGCCAAGGGGGCGAACTACGAGCAGTACTTC

size: -
V: TRBV2
J: TRBJ1-5
D: -
CDR3: CASSGWSVSSNQPQHF
DNA: TGTGCCAGCAGCGGATGGAGTGTATCAAGCAATCAGCCCCAGCATTTT

size: -
V: TRBV19
J: TRBJ2-7
D: TRBD1
CDR3: CASSKSDRVYEQYF
DNA: TGTGCCAGTAGTAAGTCTGACAGGGTTTACGAGCAGTACTTC

size: -
V: TRBV19
J: TRBJ2-1
D: -
CDR3: CASSPGLRGRSEQFF
DNA: TGTGCCAGTAGCCCGGGCTTGCGGGGGCGAAGTGAGCAGTTCTTC

size: -
V: TRBV29-1
J: TRBJ1-2
D: -
CDR3: CSAERGEPNYGYTF
DNA: TGCAGCGCCGAACGCGGAGAACCTAACTATGGCTACACCTTC

size: once
V: TRBV11-2
J: TRBJ2-5
D: TRBD1
CDR3: CASSPYGTGGVETQYF
DNA: TGTGCCAGCAGCCCGTACGGGACAGGGGGCGTGGAGACCCAGTACTTC

size: -
V: TRBV19
J: TRBJ1-3
D: TRBD1
CDR3: CASSNQQGTGNTIYF
DNA: TGTGCCAGTAGTAATCAACAGGGGACTGGAAACACCATATATTTT

size: -
V: TRBV6-5
J: TRBJ1-6
D: TRBD1
CDR3: CASSYSGQGNSPLHF
DNA: TGTGCCAGCAGTTACTCAGGACAGGGAAATTCACCCCTCCACTTT

size: -
V: TRBV9
J: TRBJ2-1
D: -
CDR3: CASSQGGDRSNEQFF
DNA: TGTGCCAGCAGTCAAGGCGGGGATAGGTCAAATGAGCAGTTCTTC

size: -
V: TRBV7-2
J: TRBJ2-2
D: -
CDR3: CASSNRHGGPGELFF
DNA: TGTGCCAGCAGCAACCGACACGGGGGTCCCGGGGAGCTGTTTTTT

size: -
V: TRBV4-1
J: TRBJ1-1
D: -
CDR3: CASSLYGRGDTEAFF
DNA: TGCGCCAGCAGCCTCTATGGTCGGGGGGACACTGAAGCTTTCTTT

size: -
V: TRBV5-1
J: TRBJ2-5
D: TRBD1
CDR3: CASSLGQGETQYF
DNA: TGCGCCAGCAGCCTCGGACAGGGAGAGACCCAGTACTTC

size: -
V: TRBV9
J: TRBJ2-1
D: TRBD1
CDR3: CASSIQEGQTYNEQFF
DNA: TGTGCCAGCAGCATCCAAGAGGGACAGACTTACAATGAGCAGTTCTTC

size: -
V: TRBV19
J: TRBJ1-5
D: -
CDR3: CASSMSNQPQHF
DNA: TGTGCCAGTAGTATGAGTAATCAGCCCCAGCATTTT

size: -
V: TRBV4-3
J: TRBJ2-6
D: -
CDR3: CASSQLYGGPSVANVLTF
DNA: TGCGCCAGCAGCCAATTATACGGGGGGCCCTCCGTGGCCAACGTCCTGACTTTC

size: once
V: TRBV30
J: TRBJ1-2
D: -
CDR3: CAWKLREIYGYTF
DNA: TGTGCCTGGAAACTACGAGAGATCTATGGCTACACCTTC

size: -
V: TRBV27
J: TRBJ1-5
D: -
CDR3: CASRVRVNDQPQHF
DNA: TGTGCCAGCAGGGTTCGGGTGAATGATCAGCCCCAGCATTTT

size: -
V: TRBV10-1
J: TRBJ2-7
D: -
CDR3: CASNADFGYEQYF
DNA: TGCGCCAGCAATGCCGACTTTGGGTACGAGCAGTACTTC

size: -
V: TRBV28
J: TRBJ2-7
D: -
CDR3: CAGQQGSSYEQYF
DNA: TGTGCCGGTCAACAGGGTAGCTCCTACGAGCAGTACTTC

size: -
V: TRBV28
J: TRBJ2-7
D: -
CDR3: CASSPGPYF
DNA: TGTGCCAGCAGTCCAGGGCCGTACTTC

size: -
V: TRBV29-1
J: TRBJ1-2
D: TRBD1
CDR3: CSVESSGGTNYGYTF
DNA: TGCAGCGTTGAGAGTTCAGGGGGAACTAACTATGGCTACACCTTC

size: -
V: TRBV5-1
J: TRBJ2-1
D: -
CDR3: CASSLAPGASYNEQFF
DNA: TGCGCCAGCAGCTTGGCGCCGGGAGCAAGCTACAATGAGCAGTTCTTC

size: -
V: TRBV6-5
J: TRBJ1-2
D: -
CDR3: CASSWSRAANYGYTF
DNA: TGTGCCAGCAGTTGGAGCAGGGCCGCTAACTATGGCTACACCTTC

size: -
V: TRBV2
J: TRBJ1-2
D: -
CDR3: CASTWLGGGYTF
DNA: TGTGCCAGCACCTGGCTAGGCGGCGGCTACACCTTC

size: once
V: TRBV30
J: TRBJ1-2
D: -
CDR3: CAWGLQGLGYTF
DNA: TGTGCCTGGGGTTTGCAGGGTCTTGGCTACACCTTC

size: -
V: TRBV5-1
J: TRBJ2-1
D: TRBD1
CDR3: CASSSRQGTEQFF
DNA: TGCGCCAGCAGCTCCCGACAGGGTACTGAGCAGTTCTTC